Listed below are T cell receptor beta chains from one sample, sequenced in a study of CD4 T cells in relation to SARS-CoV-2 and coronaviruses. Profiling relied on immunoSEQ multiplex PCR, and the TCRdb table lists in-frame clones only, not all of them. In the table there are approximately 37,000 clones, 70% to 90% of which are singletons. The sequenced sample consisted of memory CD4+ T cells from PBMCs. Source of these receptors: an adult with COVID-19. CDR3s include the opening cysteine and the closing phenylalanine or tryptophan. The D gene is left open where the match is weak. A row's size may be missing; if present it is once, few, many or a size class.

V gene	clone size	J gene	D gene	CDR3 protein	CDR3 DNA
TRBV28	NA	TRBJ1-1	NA	CAANTPTVGMNTEAFF	TGTGCCGCGAACACCCCGACAGTGGGTATGAACACTGAAGCTTTCTTT
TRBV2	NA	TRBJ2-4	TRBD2	CASSEEGTSGSREGIQYF	TGTGCCAGCAGTGAAGAGGGGACTAGCGGGAGTAGGGAGGGCATTCAGTACTTC
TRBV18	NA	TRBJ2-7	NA	CASSTEQGHEQYF	TGTGCCAGCTCGACAGAGCAGGGGCACGAGCAGTACTTC
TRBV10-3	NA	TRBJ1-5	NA	CAISETVSNQPQHF	TGTGCCATCAGTGAGACAGTTAGCAATCAGCCCCAGCATTTT
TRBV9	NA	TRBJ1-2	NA	CASSAPPGNYGYTF	TGTGCCAGCAGCGCCCCCCCCGGGAACTATGGCTACACCTTC
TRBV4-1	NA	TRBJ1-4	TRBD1	CASSQVPGQGDEKLFF	TGCGCCAGCAGCCAAGTCCCGGGACAGGGTGATGAAAAACTGTTTTTT
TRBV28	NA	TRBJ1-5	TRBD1	CASRSGQGDQPQHF	TGTGCCAGCCGATCGGGACAGGGTGACCAGCCCCAGCATTTT
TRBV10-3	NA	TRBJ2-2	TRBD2	CAISASGKGGELFF	TGTGCCATCAGTGCTAGCGGGAAGGGCGGGGAGCTGTTTTTT
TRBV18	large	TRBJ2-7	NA	CASSPGTESYEQYF	TGTGCCAGCTCACCCGGGACGGAATCCTACGAGCAGTACTTC
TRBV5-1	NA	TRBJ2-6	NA	CASSLDLGGSGANVLTF	TGCGCCAGCAGCTTGGACTTGGGGGGCTCTGGGGCCAACGTCCTGACTTTC
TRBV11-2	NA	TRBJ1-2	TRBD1	CASSEGQGYGYTF	TGTGCCAGCAGCGAGGGACAGGGCTATGGCTACACCTTC
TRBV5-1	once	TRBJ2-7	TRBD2	CASSLGGTKPFEQYF	TGCGCCAGCAGCTTGGGTGGGACTAAGCCTTTCGAGCAGTACTTC
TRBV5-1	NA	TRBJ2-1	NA	CASSLGWNNEQFF	TGCGCCAGCAGCTTGGGCTGGAACAATGAGCAGTTCTTC
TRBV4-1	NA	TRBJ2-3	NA	CASSLGLRTDTQYF	TGCGCCAGCAGCCTCGGACTGCGCACAGATACGCAGTATTTT
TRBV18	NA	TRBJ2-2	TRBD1	CASSPSGQGTGELFF	TGTGCCAGCTCACCATCAGGACAGGGGACCGGGGAGCTGTTTTTT
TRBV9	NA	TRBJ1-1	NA	CASSADWPMDAEAFF	TGTGCCAGCAGCGCAGACTGGCCTATGGACGCTGAAGCTTTCTTT
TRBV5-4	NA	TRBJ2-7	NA	CASSYNNYEQYF	TGTGCCAGCAGCTACAATAATTACGAGCAGTACTTC
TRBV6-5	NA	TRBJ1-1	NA	CASSRKGAGAFF	TGTGCCAGCAGTCGCAAGGGAGCAGGGGCTTTCTTT
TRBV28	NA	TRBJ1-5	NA	CASSLDGNQPQHF	TGTGCCAGCAGTTTGGATGGGAATCAGCCCCAGCATTTT
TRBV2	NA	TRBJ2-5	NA	CAGGGGETQYF	TGTGCCGGGGGAGGCGGTGAGACCCAGTACTTC
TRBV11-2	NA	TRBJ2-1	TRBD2	CASSFSGSQGEQFF	TGTGCCAGCAGCTTCAGCGGGAGTCAGGGTGAGCAGTTCTTC
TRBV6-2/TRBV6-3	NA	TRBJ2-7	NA	CASSQGGVLSYEQYF	TGTGCCAGCAGTCAAGGTGGGGTTTTAAGCTACGAGCAGTACTTC
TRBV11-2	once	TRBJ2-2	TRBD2	CASSQAGLASGELFF	TGTGCCAGCAGCCAGGCGGGACTAGCGTCCGGGGAGCTGTTTTTT
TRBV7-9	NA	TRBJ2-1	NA	CASSLWNEQFF	TGTGCCAGCAGCTTATGGAATGAGCAGTTCTTC
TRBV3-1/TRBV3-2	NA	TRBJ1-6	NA	CASSQGAGSPLHF	TGTGCCAGCAGCCAAGGGGCCGGTTCACCCCTCCACTTT
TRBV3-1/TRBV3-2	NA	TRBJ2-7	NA	CASSQFSYEQYF	TGTGCCAGCAGCCAATTTTCCTACGAGCAGTACTTC
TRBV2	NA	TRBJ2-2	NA	CASTSRHTGELFF	TGTGCCAGCACGAGCCGACACACCGGGGAGCTGTTTTTT
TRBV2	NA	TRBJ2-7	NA	CASVGGSVTIQTYEQYF	TGTGCCAGCGTGGGGGGCTCGGTGACGATACAAACCTACGAGCAGTACTTC
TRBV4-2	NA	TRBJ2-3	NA	CASGLGGGTDTQYF	TGTGCCAGCGGCCTCGGGGGCGGCACAGATACGCAGTATTTT
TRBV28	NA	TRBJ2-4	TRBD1	CASSTTGDNIQYF	TGTGCCAGCAGTACAACAGGGGACAACATTCAGTACTTC
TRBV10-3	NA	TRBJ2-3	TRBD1	CATAGQATDTQYF	TGTGCCACCGCAGGACAGGCCACAGATACGCAGTATTTT
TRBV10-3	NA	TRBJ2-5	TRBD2	CATYPGLAEETQYF	TGTGCCACCTACCCGGGACTAGCAGAAGAGACCCAGTACTTC
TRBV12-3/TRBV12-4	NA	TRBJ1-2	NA	CASSPDSGGYTF	TGTGCCAGCAGTCCCGATTCCGGGGGCTACACCTTC
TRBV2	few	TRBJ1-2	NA	CASSEKDWGYGYTF	TGTGCCAGCAGTGAAAAGGATTGGGGCTATGGCTACACCTTC
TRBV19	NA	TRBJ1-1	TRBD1	CASIWGSGQLTEAFF	TGTGCCAGTATTTGGGGATCGGGACAGCTCACTGAAGCTTTCTTT
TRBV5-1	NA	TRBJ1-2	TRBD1	CASSEGQGGVRGYTF	TGCGCCAGCAGCGAGGGACAGGGCGGAGTACGAGGCTACACCTTC
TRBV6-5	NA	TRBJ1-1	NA	CASTTPGQNTEAFF	TGTGCCAGCACCACCCCGGGACAGAACACTGAAGCTTTCTTT
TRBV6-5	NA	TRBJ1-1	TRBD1	CASRGTGPGDTEAFF	TGTGCCAGCAGGGGGACAGGGCCGGGGGACACTGAAGCTTTCTTT
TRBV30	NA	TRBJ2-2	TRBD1	CAWRTGVTGELFF	TGTGCCTGGAGGACAGGGGTCACCGGGGAGCTGTTTTTT
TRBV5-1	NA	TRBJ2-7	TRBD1	CASSRTGAAYEQYF	TGCGCCAGCAGCAGGACAGGGGCAGCCTACGAGCAGTACTTC
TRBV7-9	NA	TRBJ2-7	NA	CASSLTGFSDFFYEQYF	TGTGCCAGCAGCTTAACGGGCTTTTCGGACTTTTTTTACGAGCAGTACTTC
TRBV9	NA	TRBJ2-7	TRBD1	CASSTTGQPGEQYF	TGTGCCAGCAGCACCACGGGACAGCCTGGCGAGCAGTACTTC
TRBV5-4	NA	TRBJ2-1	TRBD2	CASSPRTSGNRAEQFF	TGTGCCAGCAGCCCACGAACTAGCGGGAATAGAGCTGAGCAGTTCTTC
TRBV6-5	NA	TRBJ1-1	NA	CASGRDFVNTEAFF	TGTGCCAGCGGCCGGGACTTTGTGAACACTGAAGCTTTCTTT
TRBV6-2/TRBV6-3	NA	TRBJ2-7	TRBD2	CASSYLPRPKKREFDEQYF	TGTGCCAGCAGTTACCTTCCTAGGCCCAAGAAGCGGGAGTTCGACGAGCAGTACTTC
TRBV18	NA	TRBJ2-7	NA	CASSPRGTLYEQYF	TGTGCCAGCTCACCCCGGGGGACTCTATACGAGCAGTACTTC
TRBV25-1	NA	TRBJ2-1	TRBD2	CASSEVRWVAGGFDEQFF	TGTGCCAGCAGTGAAGTGAGATGGGTAGCGGGAGGTTTCGATGAGCAGTTCTTC
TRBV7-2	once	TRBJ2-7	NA	CASSSGREQYF	TGTGCCAGCAGCTCCGGGAGAGAGCAGTACTTC
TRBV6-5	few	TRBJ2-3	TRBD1	CASSYGTGDTDTQYF	TGTGCCAGCAGTTACGGGACAGGGGACACAGATACGCAGTATTTT
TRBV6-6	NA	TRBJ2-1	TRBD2	CASSATSGSIRNEQFF	TGTGCCAGCAGTGCAACTAGCGGGAGCATCAGGAATGAGCAGTTCTTC
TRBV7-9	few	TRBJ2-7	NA	CASSNRTVSYEQYF	TGTGCCAGCAGCAATCGGACCGTCTCCTACGAGCAGTACTTC
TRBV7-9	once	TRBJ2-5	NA	CASSFEGETQYF	TGTGCCAGCAGCTTTGAGGGAGAGACCCAGTACTTC
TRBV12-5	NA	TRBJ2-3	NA	CASGIGEADTQYF	TGTGCTAGTGGTATTGGCGAGGCAGATACGCAGTATTTT